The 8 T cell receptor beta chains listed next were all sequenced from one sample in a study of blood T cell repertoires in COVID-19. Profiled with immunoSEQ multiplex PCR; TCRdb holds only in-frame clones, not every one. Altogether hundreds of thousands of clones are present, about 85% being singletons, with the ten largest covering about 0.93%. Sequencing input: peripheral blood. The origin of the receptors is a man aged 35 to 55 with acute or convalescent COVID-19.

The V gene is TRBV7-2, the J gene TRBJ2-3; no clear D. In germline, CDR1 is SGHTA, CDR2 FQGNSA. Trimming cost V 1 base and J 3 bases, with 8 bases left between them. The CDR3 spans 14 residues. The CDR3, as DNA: TGTGCCAGCAGCTTAGGAGTCCCAACAGATACGCAGTATTTT. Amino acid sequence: CASSLGVPTDTQYF.

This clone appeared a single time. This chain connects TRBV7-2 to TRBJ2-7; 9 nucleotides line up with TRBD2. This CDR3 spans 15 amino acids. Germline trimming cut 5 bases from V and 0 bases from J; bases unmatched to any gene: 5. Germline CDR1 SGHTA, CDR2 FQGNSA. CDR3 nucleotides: TGTGCCAGCAGCACCGCGGGGGGGAGCTCCTACGAGCAGTACTTC. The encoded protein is CASSTAGGSSYEQYF.

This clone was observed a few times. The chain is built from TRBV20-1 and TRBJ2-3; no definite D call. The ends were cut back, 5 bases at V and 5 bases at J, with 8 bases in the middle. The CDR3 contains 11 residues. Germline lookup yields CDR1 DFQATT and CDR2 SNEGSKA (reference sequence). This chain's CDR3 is CSAGPGDTQYF. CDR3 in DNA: TGCAGTGCTGGGCCTGGAGATACGCAGTATTTT.

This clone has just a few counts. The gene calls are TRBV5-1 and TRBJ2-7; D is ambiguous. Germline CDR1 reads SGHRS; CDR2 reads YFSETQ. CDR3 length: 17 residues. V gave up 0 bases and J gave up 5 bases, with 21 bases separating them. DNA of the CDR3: TGCGCCAGCAGCTTGGACCCAGGTTCCCTCGGATTCAACGAGCAGTACTTC. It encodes CASSLDPGSLGFNEQYF.

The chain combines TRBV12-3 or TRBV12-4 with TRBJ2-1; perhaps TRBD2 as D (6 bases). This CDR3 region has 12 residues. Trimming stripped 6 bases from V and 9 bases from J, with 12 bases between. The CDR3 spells CASRTRDSEQFF. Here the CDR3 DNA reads TGTGCCAGCAGAACCCGGGACTCTGAGCAGTTCTTC.

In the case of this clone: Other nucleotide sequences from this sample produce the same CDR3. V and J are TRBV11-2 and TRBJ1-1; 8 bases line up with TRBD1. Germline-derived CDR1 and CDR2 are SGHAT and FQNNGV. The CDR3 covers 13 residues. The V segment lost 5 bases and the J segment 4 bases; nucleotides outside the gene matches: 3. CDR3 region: CASSLDRGTEAFF. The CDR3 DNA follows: TGTGCCAGCAGCCTTGACAGGGGCACTGAAGCTTTCTTT.

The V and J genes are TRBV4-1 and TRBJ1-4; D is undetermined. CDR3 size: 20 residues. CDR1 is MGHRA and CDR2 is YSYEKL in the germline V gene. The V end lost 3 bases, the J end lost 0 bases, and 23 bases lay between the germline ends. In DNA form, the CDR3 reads TGCGCCAGCAGCCACTCTTATTTCGGGAACTACTACACAACTAATGAAAAACTGTTTTTT. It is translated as CASSHSYFGNYYTTNEKLFF.

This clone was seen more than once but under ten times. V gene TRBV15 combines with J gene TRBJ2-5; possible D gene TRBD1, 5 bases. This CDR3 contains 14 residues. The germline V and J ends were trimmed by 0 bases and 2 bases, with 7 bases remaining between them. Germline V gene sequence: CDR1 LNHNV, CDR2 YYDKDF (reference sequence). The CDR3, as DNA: TGTGCCACCAGCAGAGATCGGACACAAGAGACCCAGTACTTC. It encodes CATSRDRTQETQYF.